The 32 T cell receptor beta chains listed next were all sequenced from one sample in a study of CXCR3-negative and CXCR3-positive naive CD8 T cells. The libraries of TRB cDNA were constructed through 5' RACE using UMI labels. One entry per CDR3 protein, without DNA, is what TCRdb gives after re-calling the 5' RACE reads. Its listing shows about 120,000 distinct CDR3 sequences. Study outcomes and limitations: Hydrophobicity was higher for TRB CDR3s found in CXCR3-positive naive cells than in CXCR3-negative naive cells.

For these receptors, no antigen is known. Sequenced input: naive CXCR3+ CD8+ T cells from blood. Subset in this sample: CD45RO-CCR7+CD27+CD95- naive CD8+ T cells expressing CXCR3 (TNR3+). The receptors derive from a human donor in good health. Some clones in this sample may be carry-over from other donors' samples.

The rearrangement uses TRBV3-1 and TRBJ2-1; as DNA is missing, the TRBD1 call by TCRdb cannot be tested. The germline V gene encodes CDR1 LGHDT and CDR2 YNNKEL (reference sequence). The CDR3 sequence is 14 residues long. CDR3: CASSQAVSGGEQFF.

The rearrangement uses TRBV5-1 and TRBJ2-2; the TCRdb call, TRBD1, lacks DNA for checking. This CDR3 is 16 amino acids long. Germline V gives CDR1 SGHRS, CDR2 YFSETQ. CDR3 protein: CARTDSGTANTGELFF.

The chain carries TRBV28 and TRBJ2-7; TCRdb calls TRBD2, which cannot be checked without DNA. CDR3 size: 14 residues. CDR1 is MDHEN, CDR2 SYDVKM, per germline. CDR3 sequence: CASTPLNRGYEQYF. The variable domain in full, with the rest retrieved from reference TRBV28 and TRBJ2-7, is DVKVTQSSRYLVKRTGEKVFLECVQDMDHENMFWYRQDPGLGLRLIYFSYDVKMKEKGDIPEGYSVSREKKERFSLILESASTNQTSMYLCASTPLNRGYEQYFGPGTRLTVT.

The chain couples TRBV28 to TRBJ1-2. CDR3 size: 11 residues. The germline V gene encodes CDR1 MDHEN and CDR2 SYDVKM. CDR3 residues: CASSPAGGYTF.

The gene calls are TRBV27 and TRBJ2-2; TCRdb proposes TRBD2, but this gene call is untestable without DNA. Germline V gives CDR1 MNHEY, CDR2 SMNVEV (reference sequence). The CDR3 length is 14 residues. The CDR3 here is CASKWDVRVGELFF.

This chain's CDR3 is CASSLRDRLEKLFF. The rearrangement joins TRBV27 to TRBJ1-4; TCRdb's D call, TRBD1, is unchecked because there is no DNA. CDR1 is MNHEY, CDR2 SMNVEV, per germline (reference sequence). The CDR3 length is 14 residues.

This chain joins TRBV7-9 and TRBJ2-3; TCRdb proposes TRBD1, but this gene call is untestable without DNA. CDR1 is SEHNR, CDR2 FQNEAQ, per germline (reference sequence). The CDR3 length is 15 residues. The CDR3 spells CASSSTQGSTDTQYF.

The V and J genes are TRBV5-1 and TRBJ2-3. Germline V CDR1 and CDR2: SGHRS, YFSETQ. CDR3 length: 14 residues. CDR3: CASSPMQDTDTQYF.

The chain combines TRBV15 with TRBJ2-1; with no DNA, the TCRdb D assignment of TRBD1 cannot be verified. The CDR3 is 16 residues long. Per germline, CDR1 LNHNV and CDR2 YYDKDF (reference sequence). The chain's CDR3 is CATSRAGGARVDEQFF.

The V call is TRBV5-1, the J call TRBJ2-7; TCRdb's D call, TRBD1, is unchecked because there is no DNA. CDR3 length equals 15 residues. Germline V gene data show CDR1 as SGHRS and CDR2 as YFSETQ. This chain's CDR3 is CASSWGTGLLNEQYF.

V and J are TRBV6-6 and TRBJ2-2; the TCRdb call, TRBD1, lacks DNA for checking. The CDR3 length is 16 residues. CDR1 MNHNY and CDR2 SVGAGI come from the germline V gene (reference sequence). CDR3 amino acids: CASSWDREKGTGELFF.

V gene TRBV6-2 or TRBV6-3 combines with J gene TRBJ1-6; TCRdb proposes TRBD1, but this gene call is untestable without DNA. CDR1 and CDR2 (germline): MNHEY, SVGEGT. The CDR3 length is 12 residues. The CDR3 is CASSSDTPDLHF.

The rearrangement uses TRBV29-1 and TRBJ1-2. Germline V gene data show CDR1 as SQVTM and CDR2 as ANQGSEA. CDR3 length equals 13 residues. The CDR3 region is CSVVEPKGDGYTF.

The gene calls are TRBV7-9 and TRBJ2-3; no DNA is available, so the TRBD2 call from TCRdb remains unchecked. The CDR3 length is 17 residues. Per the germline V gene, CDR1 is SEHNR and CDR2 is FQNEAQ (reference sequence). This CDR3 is CASSSTRTSTSTDTQYF.

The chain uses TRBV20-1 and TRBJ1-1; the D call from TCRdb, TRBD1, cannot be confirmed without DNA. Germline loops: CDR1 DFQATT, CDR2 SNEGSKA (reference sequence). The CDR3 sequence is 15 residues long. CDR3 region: CSARDLGGADTEAFF.

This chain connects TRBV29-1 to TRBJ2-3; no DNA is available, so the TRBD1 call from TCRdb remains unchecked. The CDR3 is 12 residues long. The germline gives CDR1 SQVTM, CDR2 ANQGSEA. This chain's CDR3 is CSGEGDTDTQYF.

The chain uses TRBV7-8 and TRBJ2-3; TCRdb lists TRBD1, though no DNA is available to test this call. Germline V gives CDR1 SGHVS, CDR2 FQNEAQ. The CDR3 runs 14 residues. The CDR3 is CASSPWGQADTQYF.

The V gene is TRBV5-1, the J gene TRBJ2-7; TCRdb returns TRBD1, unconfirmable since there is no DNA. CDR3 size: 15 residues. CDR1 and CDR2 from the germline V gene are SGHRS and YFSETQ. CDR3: CASSLAQGAGYEQYF.

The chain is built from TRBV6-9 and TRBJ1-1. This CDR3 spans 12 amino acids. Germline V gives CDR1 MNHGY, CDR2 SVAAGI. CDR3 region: CASTHLNTEAFF.

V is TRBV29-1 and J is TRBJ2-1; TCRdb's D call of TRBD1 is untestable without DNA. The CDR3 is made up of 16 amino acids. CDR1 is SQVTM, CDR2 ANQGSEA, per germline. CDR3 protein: CSVVGEGQLSYNEQFF.

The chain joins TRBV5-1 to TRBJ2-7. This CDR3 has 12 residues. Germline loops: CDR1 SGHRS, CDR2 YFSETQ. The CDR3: CASSSDSYEQYF. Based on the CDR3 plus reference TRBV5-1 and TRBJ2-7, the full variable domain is KAGVTQTPRYLIKTRGQQVTLSCSPISGHRSVSWYQQTPGQGLQFLFEYFSETQRNKGNFPGRFSGRQFSNSRSEMNVSTLELGDSALYLCASSSDSYEQYFGPGTRLTVT.

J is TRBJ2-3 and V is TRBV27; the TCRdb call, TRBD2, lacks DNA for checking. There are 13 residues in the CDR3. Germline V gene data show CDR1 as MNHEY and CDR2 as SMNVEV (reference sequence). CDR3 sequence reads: CATGPGSTDTQYF.

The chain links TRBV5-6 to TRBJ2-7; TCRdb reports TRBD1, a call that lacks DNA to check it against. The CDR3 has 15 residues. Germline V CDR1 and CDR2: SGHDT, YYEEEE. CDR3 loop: CASSFGTRGGHEQYF.

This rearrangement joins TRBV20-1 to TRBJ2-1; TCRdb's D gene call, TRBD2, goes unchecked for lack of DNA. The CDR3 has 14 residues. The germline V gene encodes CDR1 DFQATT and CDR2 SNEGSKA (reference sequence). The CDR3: CSARGLAGGNEQFF.

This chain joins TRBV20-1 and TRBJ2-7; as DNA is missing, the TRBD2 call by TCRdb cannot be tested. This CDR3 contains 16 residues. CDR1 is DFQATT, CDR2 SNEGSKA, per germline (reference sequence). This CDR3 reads CSARDPLAGDGYEQYF.

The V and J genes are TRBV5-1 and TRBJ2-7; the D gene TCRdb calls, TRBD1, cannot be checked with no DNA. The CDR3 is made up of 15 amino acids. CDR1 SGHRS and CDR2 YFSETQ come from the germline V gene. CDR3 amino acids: CASSLVGQGIDDQYF.

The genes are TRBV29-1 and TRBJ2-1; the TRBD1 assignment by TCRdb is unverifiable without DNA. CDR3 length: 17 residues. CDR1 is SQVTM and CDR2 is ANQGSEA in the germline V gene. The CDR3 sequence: CSVVSRGVSSSYNEQFF.

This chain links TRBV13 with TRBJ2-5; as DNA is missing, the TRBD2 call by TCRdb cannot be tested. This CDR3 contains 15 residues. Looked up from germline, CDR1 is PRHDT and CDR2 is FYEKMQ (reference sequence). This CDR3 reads CASSQMTSAVETQYF.

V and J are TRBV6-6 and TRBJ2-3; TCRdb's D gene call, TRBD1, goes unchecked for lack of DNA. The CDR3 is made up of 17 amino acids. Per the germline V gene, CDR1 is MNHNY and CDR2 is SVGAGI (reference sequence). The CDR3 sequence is CASSSPIDRGSTDTQYF.

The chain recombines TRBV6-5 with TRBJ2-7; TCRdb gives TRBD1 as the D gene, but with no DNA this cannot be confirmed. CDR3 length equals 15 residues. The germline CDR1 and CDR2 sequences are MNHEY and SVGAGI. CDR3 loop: CASSYSGGQSYEQYF.

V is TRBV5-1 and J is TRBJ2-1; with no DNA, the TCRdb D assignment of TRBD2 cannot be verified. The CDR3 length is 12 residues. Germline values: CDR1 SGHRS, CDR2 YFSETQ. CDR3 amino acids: CASSSGWAEQFF.

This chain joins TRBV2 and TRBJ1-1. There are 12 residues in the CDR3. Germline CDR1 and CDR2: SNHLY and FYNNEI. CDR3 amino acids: CAGVTFNTEAFF.